This T cell receptor beta chain derives from a study of molecular identifiers for immune sequencing clone quantification. Regarding the study as a whole: Barcodes shared by identical TCR molecules could lead to underestimated sizes of highly expanded clones.

TCRdb itself ran the PCR reads through MiXCR, one entry per CDR3 protein. The sample holds over 600,000 distinct CDR3 sequences; about 20% are singletons and the top ten take roughly 0.83%. The CDR3 is 15 amino acids. Germline loops: CDR1 MNHEY, CDR2 SVGAGI. Losses at the gene ends were 5 bases for V and 6 bases for J; bases not matched to a gene: 7. This clonotype was detected ten times or more. Antigen unknown. The sequence was collected from a human donor in good health. Some libraries in this study had Jurkat cell RNA spiked in. This rearrangement joins TRBV6-5 to TRBJ2-7; 13 nucleotides align to TRBD2. The sequencing input was naive CD8+ T cells from blood, with Jurkat cell RNA spiked in. Subset defined: FACS-sorted CD8+CD4-CCR7+CD45RA+ naive T cells. The CDR3 loop is CASSLRTSGSFEQYF. CDR3 coding DNA: TGTGCCAGCAGTCTGCGGACTAGCGGGAGCTTCGAGCAGTACTTC.